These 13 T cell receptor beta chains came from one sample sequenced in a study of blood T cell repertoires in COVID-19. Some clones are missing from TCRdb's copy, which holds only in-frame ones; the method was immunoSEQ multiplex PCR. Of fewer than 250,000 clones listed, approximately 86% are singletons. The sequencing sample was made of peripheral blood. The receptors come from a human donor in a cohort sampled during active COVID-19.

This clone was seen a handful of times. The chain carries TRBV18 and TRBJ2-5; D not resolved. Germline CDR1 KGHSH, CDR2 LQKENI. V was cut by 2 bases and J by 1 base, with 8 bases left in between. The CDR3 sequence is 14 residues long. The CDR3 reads CASSPVTLQETQYF. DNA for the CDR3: TGTGCCAGCTCACCAGTCACTCTCCAAGAGACCCAGTACTTC.

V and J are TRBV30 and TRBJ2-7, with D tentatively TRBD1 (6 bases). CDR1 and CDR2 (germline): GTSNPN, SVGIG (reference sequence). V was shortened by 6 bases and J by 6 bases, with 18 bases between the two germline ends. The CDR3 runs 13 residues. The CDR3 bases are TGTGCCTGTTCCGGACAGACCTTACGCGAGCAGTACTTC. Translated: CACSGQTLREQYF.

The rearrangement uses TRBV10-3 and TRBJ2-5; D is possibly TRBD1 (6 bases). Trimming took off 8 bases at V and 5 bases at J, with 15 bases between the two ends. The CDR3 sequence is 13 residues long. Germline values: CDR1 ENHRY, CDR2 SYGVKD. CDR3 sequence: CAILGTGMETQYF. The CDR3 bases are TGTGCCATCCTAGGAACAGGGATGGAGACCCAGTACTTC.

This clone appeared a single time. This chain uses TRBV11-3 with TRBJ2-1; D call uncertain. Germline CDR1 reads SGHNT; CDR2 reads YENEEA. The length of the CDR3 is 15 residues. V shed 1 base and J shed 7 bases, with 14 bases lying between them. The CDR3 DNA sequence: TGTGCCAGCAGCTTAGGAAGGCGGAAGGAAAATGAGCAGTTCTTC. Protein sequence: CASSLGRRKENEQFF.

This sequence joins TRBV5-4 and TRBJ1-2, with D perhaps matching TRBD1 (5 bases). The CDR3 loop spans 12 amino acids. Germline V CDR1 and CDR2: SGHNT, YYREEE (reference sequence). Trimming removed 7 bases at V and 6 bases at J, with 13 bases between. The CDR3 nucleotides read TGTGCCAGCTGGAGCAGGGCGGATGGCTACACCTTC. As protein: CASWSRADGYTF. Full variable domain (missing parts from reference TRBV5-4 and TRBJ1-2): ETGVTQSPTHLIKTRGQQVTLRCSSQSGHNTVSWYQQALGQGPQFIFQYYREEENGRGNFPPRFSGLQFPNYSSELNVNALELDDSALYLCASWSRADGYTFGSGTRLTVV.

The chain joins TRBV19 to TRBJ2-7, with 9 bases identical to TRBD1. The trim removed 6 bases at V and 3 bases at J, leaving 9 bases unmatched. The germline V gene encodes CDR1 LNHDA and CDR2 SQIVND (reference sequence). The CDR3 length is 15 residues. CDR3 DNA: TGTGCCAGTAGCTTTCGGGGACAGGGAGACTACGAGCAGTACTTC. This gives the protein CASSFRGQGDYEQYF.

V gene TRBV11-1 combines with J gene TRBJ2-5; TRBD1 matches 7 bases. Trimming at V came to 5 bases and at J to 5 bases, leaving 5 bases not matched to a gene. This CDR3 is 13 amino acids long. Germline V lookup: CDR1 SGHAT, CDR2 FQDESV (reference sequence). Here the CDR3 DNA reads TGTGCCAGCAGCCGAGGGGGCCGTGAGACCCAGTACTTC. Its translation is CASSRGGRETQYF. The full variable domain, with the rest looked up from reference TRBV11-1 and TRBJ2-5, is EAEVAQSPRYKITEKSQAVAFWCDPISGHATLYWYRQILGQGPELLVQFQDESVVDDSQLPKDRFSAERLKGVDSTLKIQPAELGDSAMYLCASSRGGRETQYFGPGTRLLVL.

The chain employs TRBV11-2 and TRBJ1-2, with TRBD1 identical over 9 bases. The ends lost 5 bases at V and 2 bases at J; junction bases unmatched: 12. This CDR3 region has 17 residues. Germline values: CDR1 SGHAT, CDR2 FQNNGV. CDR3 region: CASSPLLPGTGNYGYTF. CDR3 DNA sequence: TGTGCCAGCAGCCCTCTACTACCCGGGACAGGGAACTATGGCTACACCTTC.

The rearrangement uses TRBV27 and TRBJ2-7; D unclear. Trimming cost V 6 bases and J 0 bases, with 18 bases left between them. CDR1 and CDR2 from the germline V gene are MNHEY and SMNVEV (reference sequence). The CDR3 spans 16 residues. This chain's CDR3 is CASRIGQFNPSYEQYF. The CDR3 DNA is TGTGCCAGCAGGATTGGGCAATTCAATCCCTCCTACGAGCAGTACTTC.

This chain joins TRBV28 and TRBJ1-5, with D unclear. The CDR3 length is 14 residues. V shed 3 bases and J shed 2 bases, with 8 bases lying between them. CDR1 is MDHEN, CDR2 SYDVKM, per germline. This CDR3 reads CASSFWQGNQPQHF. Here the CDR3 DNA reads TGTGCCAGCAGTTTTTGGCAGGGCAATCAGCCCCAGCATTTT.

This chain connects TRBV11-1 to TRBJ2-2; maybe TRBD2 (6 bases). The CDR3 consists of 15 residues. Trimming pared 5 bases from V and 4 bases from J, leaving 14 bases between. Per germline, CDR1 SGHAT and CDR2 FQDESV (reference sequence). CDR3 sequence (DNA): TGTGCCAGCAGCCAAATTGGGGGAGGCACCGGGGAGCTGTTTTTT. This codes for CASSQIGGGTGELFF. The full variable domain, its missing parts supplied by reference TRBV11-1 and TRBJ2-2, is EAEVAQSPRYKITEKSQAVAFWCDPISGHATLYWYRQILGQGPELLVQFQDESVVDDSQLPKDRFSAERLKGVDSTLKIQPAELGDSAMYLCASSQIGGGTGELFFGEGSRLTVL.

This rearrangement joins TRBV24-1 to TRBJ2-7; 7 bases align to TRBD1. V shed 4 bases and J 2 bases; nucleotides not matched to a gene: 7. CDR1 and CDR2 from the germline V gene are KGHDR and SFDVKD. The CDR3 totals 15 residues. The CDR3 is CATSDGRDSTYEQYF. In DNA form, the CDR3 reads TGTGCCACCAGTGACGGACGGGACAGCACCTACGAGCAGTACTTC.

The CDR3 sequence is CARSLNTDAYEQYF. CDR3 bases: TGTGCCAGAAGCTTGAATACAGATGCCTACGAGCAGTACTTC. The rearrangement uses TRBV5-3 and TRBJ2-7; no clear D. TRBV5-3 is annotated as an ORF whose role is uncertain. V was cut by 1 base and J by 2 bases, with 10 bases left in between. The CDR3 length is 14 residues.